This T cell receptor (beta chain) originates from a study of CD8+ T cells in alopecia areata. Treatment in this sample: oral pan-JAK inhibitor, 5-10 mg twice daily. CDR1 and CDR2 (germline): SGHDT, YYEEEE. V was shortened by 0 bases and J by 0 bases, with 4 bases between the two germline ends. CDR3 length: 15 residues. RNA was isolated and reverse transcribed to cDNA, the sequencing template. Data came from immunoSEQ multiplex PCR; TCRdb stores just in-frame clones and leaves some out. Here the sample spans some 150,000 clones, 50% to 65% being singletons. The chain carries TRBV5-6 and TRBJ2-6, with D hard to call. This sample comprised CD8+ T cells sorted from blood, obtained at week 4, from a patient treated with tofacitinib. The clonotype was recovered from a human donor with alopecia areata. CDR3 region: CASSLVFSGANVLTF. CDR3 bases: TGTGCCAGCAGCTTGGTTTTCTCTGGGGCCAACGTCCTGACTTTC.